This T cell receptor beta chain is drawn from a study of shared clonotypes between healthy human individuals. Study at large: The cohort comprised a couple of women and a few men. Their ages spanned 18 to 49 years. Broader study findings: Naive CD4 clonotypes were shared across several donors at around 5%.

The CDR3 length is 16 residues. The germline V gene encodes CDR1 SGHTA and CDR2 FQGNSA. V lost 1 base and J lost 2, with 15 bases in between. A word on this clone: Its antigen is undetermined.

TCRdb's copy holds only in-frame clones and misses some; the assay was immunoSEQ multiplex PCR. This sample carries a few million clones, approximately 93% of them seen once, and the ten largest clones take 0.39%. The rearrangement uses TRBV7-2 and TRBJ2-7; no clear D. The specimen was naive CD4+ T cells from PBMCs. The subset denotes: CD45RA+ positively selected. The sequence was obtained from a man younger than 35 in good health. Some clones in this sample may be carry-over from other donors' samples. The CDR3 DNA follows: TGTGCCAGCAGCTTAGATGCGCGCCTCTACCCCTACGAGCAGTACTTC. As protein: CASSLDARLYPYEQYF.